One and the same sample provided the 26 T cell receptor beta chains below, sequenced in a study of siplizumab effects on memory and regulatory T cells. Here immunoSEQ multiplex PCR was the method, and the copy in TCRdb shows in-frame clones only, minus some. The data contain tens of thousands of clones, 90% to 98% of them singletons. Sequences were obtained from naive CD8+ T cells sorted from blood. The receptor set was obtained from a human donor in good health.

V gene TRBV11-1 combines with J gene TRBJ1-1, with D unresolved. Germline CDR1 SGHAT, CDR2 FQDESV (reference sequence). V was cut by 0 bases and J by 2 bases, with 10 bases left in between. This CDR3 has 15 residues. The CDR3 DNA reads TGTGCCAGCAGCTTAGCACCGCAGATTAACACTGAAGCTTTCTTT. Protein: CASSLAPQINTEAFF.

With respect to this clone: The same CDR3 also results from other DNA sequences found in this sample. The gene calls are TRBV2 and TRBJ2-7; D uncertain. Germline assignment: CDR1 SNHLY and CDR2 FYNNEI. V lost 3 bases to trimming and J lost 2 bases, with 8 bases between them. The CDR3 runs 13 residues. DNA for the CDR3: TGTGCCAGCAGTGAGGGTGGGGCCTACGAGCAGTACTTC. Its protein product is CASSEGGAYEQYF.

The chain has TRBV4-3 and TRBJ2-2, with 7 bases aligning to TRBD2. Germline CDR1 is LGHNA and CDR2 is YSLEER. V lost 1 base to trimming and J lost 4 bases; unmatched junction nucleotides: 3. The CDR3 spans 15 residues. CDR3 region: CASSQGSSGTGELFF. In DNA form, the CDR3 reads TGCGCCAGCAGCCAAGGGTCTAGCGGCACCGGGGAGCTGTTTTTT.

The chain links TRBV19 to TRBJ1-3, with D unclear. The CDR3 is made up of 14 amino acids. Germline loops: CDR1 LNHDA, CDR2 SQIVND (reference sequence). The V end was cut by 3 bases, the J end by 4 bases, with 10 bases between. The CDR3 here is CASSIPGWGNTIYF. CDR3 bases: TGTGCCAGTAGTATCCCCGGGTGGGGAAACACCATATATTTT.

This chain connects TRBV27 to TRBJ2-1; no clear D gene. Trimming removed 4 bases at V and 4 bases at J, with 8 bases between. Germline-derived CDR1 and CDR2 are MNHEY and SMNVEV (reference sequence). There are 13 residues in the CDR3. This CDR3 is CASSWSAYNEQFF. The CDR3 bases are TGTGCCAGCAGTTGGAGCGCATACAATGAGCAGTTCTTC.

The chain employs TRBV4-2 and TRBJ2-7; D may correspond to TRBD1 or TRBD2 (5 bases each). With 0 bases removed from V and 0 bases from J, the gap between germline ends came to 18 bases. The CDR3 is 18 residues long. Germline V gives CDR1 LGHNA, CDR2 YNFKEQ. CDR3 bases: TGTGCCAGCAGCCAAGAGGGGGTTTTGGGTCATAACTCCTACGAGCAGTACTTC. This sequence encodes CASSQEGVLGHNSYEQYF.

V gene TRBV5-4 combines with J gene TRBJ2-3, with D perhaps matching TRBD1 (6 bases). Trimming stripped 2 bases from V and 4 bases from J, with 11 bases between. CDR3 size: 14 residues. Germline lookup yields CDR1 SGHNT and CDR2 YYREEE (reference sequence). This CDR3 is CASSFGGHPDTQYF. The CDR3 DNA is TGTGCCAGCAGCTTTGGGGGCCACCCAGATACGCAGTATTTT.

The rearrangement links TRBV7-9 to TRBJ2-3, with 7 bases fitting TRBD2. Germline CDR1 is SEHNR and CDR2 is FQNEAQ (reference sequence). The J segment lost 2 bases and the V segment lost 5 bases, leaving 10 bases of the junction unmatched. There are 16 residues in the CDR3. The CDR3 reads CASSPGGGMSTDTQYF. The CDR3 bases are TGTGCCAGCAGCCCGGGGGGTGGGATGTCCACAGATACGCAGTATTTT. Full variable domain (rest looked up from reference TRBV7-9 and TRBJ2-3): DTGVSQNPRHKITKRGQNVTFRCDPISEHNRLYWYRQTLGQGPEFLTYFQNEAQLEKSRLLSDRFSAERPKGSFSTLEIQRTEQGDSAMYLCASSPGGGMSTDTQYFGPGTRLTVL.

This sequence joins TRBV4-2 and TRBJ2-7; D perhaps matches TRBD1 (6 bases). V lost 0 bases and J lost 3, with 12 bases in between. CDR1 and CDR2 (germline): LGHNA, YNFKEQ. CDR3 length: 15 amino acids. The chain's CDR3 is CASSQDLGQLYEQYF. The CDR3 DNA follows: TGTGCCAGCAGCCAAGATCTAGGACAGCTCTACGAGCAGTACTTC.

The V gene is TRBV7-6, the J gene TRBJ2-3, with 12 bases fitting TRBD2. Germline V gene lookup returns CDR1 SGHVS and CDR2 FNYEAQ. This CDR3 has 16 residues. V was clipped by 4 bases and J by 3 bases; unmatched bases: 5. CDR3 residues: CASSSKTSGGTDTQYF. CDR3 DNA: TGTGCCAGCAGCTCAAAGACTAGCGGGGGAACAGATACGCAGTATTTT.

The chain recombines TRBV9 with TRBJ2-2; TRBD2 is a possible D gene (6 bases). Trimming removed 0 bases at V and 3 bases at J, with 18 bases between. CDR1 is SGDLS, CDR2 YYNGEE, per germline. The CDR3 extends over 18 amino acids. CDR3 DNA sequence: TGTGCCAGCAGCGTAGGTGGTTATCGACTAGACGACACCGGGGAGCTGTTTTTT. The encoded protein is CASSVGGYRLDDTGELFF.

This chain uses TRBV28 with TRBJ1-2; possibly TRBD1 for D (5 bases). V was trimmed by 5 bases and J by 13 bases, leaving 14 bases between them. This CDR3 contains 11 residues. Germline lookup yields CDR1 MDHEN and CDR2 SYDVKM. CDR3 sequence: CASSLRDDPTF. The CDR3 nucleotides read TGTGCCAGCAGTCTTCGGGACGACCCCACCTTC.

This rearrangement joins TRBV10-3 to TRBJ1-1; D perhaps matches TRBD1 (6 bases). The germline gives CDR1 ENHRY, CDR2 SYGVKD. The V gene lost 10 bases and the J gene lost 3 bases, with 15 bases spanning the gap. The CDR3 runs 13 residues. The CDR3 region has the DNA TGTGCCACCGGTACAGGGACATACACTGAAGCTTTCTTT. This encodes CATGTGTYTEAFF.

The rearrangement joins TRBV9 to TRBJ2-5; D is possibly TRBD2 (6 bases). CDR1 and CDR2 (germline): SGDLS, YYNGEE. The V gene lost 3 bases and the J gene lost 5 bases, with 14 bases spanning the gap. The CDR3 covers 14 residues. CDR3 residues: CASSAPEGRETQYF. CDR3 nucleotides: TGTGCCAGCAGCGCCCCTGAGGGGAGGGAGACCCAGTACTTC.

The chain carries TRBV29-1 and TRBJ2-2; D is perhaps TRBD2 (6 bases). The CDR3 runs 13 residues. Trimming shortened V by 0 bases and J by 5 bases, and 7 bases separated the two germline ends. Germline V gene data show CDR1 as SQVTM and CDR2 as ANQGSEA. The chain's CDR3 is CSVEEEGTGELFF. In nucleotides, the CDR3 is TGCAGCGTTGAAGAGGAGGGGACCGGGGAGCTGTTTTTT.

The chain is built from TRBV6-5 and TRBJ2-7; D is possibly TRBD1 (7 bases). V dropped 8 bases and J dropped 7 bases, with 24 bases sitting between them. The CDR3 extends over 15 amino acids. CDR1 is MNHEY and CDR2 is SVGAGI in the germline V gene. The CDR3 spells CASRPGTQGDWEQYF. CDR3 DNA: TGTGCCAGCCGCCCTGGGACGCAGGGGGACTGGGAGCAGTACTTC.

With respect to this clone: The germline gene is not matched at one end of the junction; a read error may be the cause. V usage is TRBV2 and J usage is TRBJ1-5; a weak D match, TRBD1 (6 bases). CDR3 length: 16 amino acids. Germline V gene sequence: CDR1 SNHLY, CDR2 FYNNEI. The DNA for the CDR3 is TGTGCCAGCAGCGAAGGCGTTCGGGGGCATAATCAGCCCCAGCATTTT. Its translation is CASSEGVRGHNQPQHF.

The chain joins TRBV14 to TRBJ2-1; D remains ambiguous. The CDR3 has 14 residues. Trimming took 0 bases from V and 9 from J, leaving 12 bases between them. Germline CDR1 is SGHDN and CDR2 is FVKESK. Written as DNA, the CDR3 is TGTGCCAGCAGCCAAGAATGGGCAGACCTTGAGCAGTTCTTC. It encodes CASSQEWADLEQFF.

V and J are TRBV6-5 and TRBJ1-5, with 7 bases lining up with TRBD1. CDR3 length: 15 residues. Germline lookup yields CDR1 MNHEY and CDR2 SVGAGI. Germline trimming cut 6 bases from V and 2 bases from J; bases unmatched to any gene: 7. The CDR3 reads CASSSTGQGNQPQHF. The CDR3 coding sequence is TGTGCCAGCAGCTCCACCGGACAGGGCAATCAGCCCCAGCATTTT.

V gene TRBV7-3 combines with J gene TRBJ1-6; a weak D match, TRBD1 (5 bases). V shed 1 base and J shed 4 bases, with 8 bases lying between them. CDR1 is SGHTA, CDR2 FQGTGA, per germline. This CDR3 is 15 amino acids long. CDR3 amino acids: CASSLNAGYNSPLHF. The CDR3 DNA follows: TGTGCCAGCAGCTTAAACGCAGGGTATAATTCACCCCTCCACTTT.

The chain carries TRBV19 and TRBJ2-7; perhaps D is TRBD1 or TRBD2 (7 bases each). Trimming removed 2 bases at V and 2 bases at J, with 10 bases between. The CDR3 has 14 residues. The V gene's germline CDR1 is LNHDA and CDR2 SQIVND (reference sequence). For the CDR3, the DNA is TGTGCCAGTAGTATAAGCGGGACAGCCTACGAGCAGTACTTC. Translation: CASSISGTAYEQYF.

This chain uses TRBV4-3 with TRBJ1-1, with 11 bases aligning to TRBD1. The V gene's germline CDR1 is LGHNA and CDR2 YSLEER. CDR3 length equals 15 residues. With V trimmed by 0 bases and J by 6 bases, 3 bases remained unmatched. CDR3 loop: CASSQDRTGGAEAFF. CDR3 sequence (DNA): TGCGCCAGCAGCCAAGATAGGACAGGGGGCGCTGAAGCTTTCTTT.

The V call is TRBV7-3, the J call TRBJ2-3; 8 bases are a match to TRBD2. Germline assignment: CDR1 SGHTA and CDR2 FQGTGA. Unmatched junction bases numbered 5, after V lost 4 bases and J lost 2 bases. CDR3 length: 15 residues. CDR3 bases: TGTGCCAGCAGCTACGGGGGGGCCCACACAGATACGCAGTATTTT. As protein: CASSYGGAHTDTQYF.

This clone was seen a single time. The gene calls are TRBV28 and TRBJ2-5, with D perhaps matching TRBD1 (6 bases). Between the trimmed V and J ends, which lost 4 bases and 5 bases, there was a span of 14 bases. This CDR3 spans 14 amino acids. In germline, CDR1 is MDHEN, CDR2 SYDVKM. CDR3: CASSSATGGETQYF. CDR3 bases: TGTGCCAGCAGTTCCGCGACAGGTGGGGAGACCCAGTACTTC.

The gene calls are TRBV12-5 and TRBJ1-3; D ambiguous. Germline V gives CDR1 LGHNT, CDR2 FRNRAP. The CDR3 loop spans 13 amino acids. V dropped 7 bases and J dropped 0 bases, with 7 bases sitting between them. CDR3 sequence: CASALGSGNTIYF. CDR3 DNA: TGTGCTAGTGCCCTGGGCTCTGGAAACACCATATATTTT.

The sample holds a few counts of this clone. The V gene is TRBV7-9, the J gene TRBJ1-5; possibly TRBD1 for D (6 bases). The CDR3 spans 13 residues. With 8 bases removed from V and 4 bases from J, the gap between germline ends came to 12 bases. The germline gives CDR1 SEHNR, CDR2 FQNEAQ (reference sequence). In DNA, the CDR3 is TGTGCCAGCGGACTCACAGGGAATCAGCCCCAGCATTTT. Amino acids: CASGLTGNQPQHF.